The following is a TCR beta chain sequence with its context. This entry comes from a study of blood T cell repertoires in COVID-19. The study recruited people aged roughly 18 to 95 years across around 23 US areas. Clinical histories supplied by participants themselves formed the basis of cohort assignment. Authors' processing steps: Estimates of nucleated cell counts were drawn from the amplification of reference gene primers. Profiling relied on immunoSEQ multiplex PCR, and the TCRdb table lists in-frame clones only, not all of them. Clone size and the V and J calls come from that table; the DNA yielded D and trimming. The profile shows some 270,000 clones, over 80% of them singletons. The receptor's source is a woman in her twenties or thirties with acute COVID-19. The sequenced material came from PBMCs or T cells enriched from blood (not recorded which).

CDR3 in amino acids: CASRLGGIGGELFF. The CDR3 DNA reads TGTGCCAGCAGGTTGGGGGGTATTGGCGGGGAGCTGTTTTTT. The V call is TRBV27, the J call TRBJ2-2; possibly TRBD2 for D (6 bases). The V end was cut by 6 bases, the J end by 7 bases, with 15 bases between. This CDR3 has 14 amino acids. Germline CDR1 and CDR2: MNHEY and SMNVEV (reference sequence).